The clone carrying this T cell receptor beta chain was detected only a few times. Germline V gene sequence: CDR1 LGHNA, CDR2 YNFKEQ. The CDR3 consists of 13 residues. V was shortened by 4 bases and J by 13 bases, with 19 bases between the two germline ends. The data were taken from a study of T cell changes during pregnancy in multiple sclerosis. This table comes from immunoSEQ multiplex PCR, and its TCRdb copy is limited to in-frame clones, with some not included. The data show around 69,000 clones, about 91% seen once. V and J are TRBV4-2 and TRBJ1-2, with a weak D call TRBD1 (6 bases). This TCR was recovered from a female donor with multiple sclerosis, enrolled in a pregnancy study. This sample comprised CD8+ T cells from peripheral blood mononuclear cells, obtained before pregnancy. The CDR3 region is CASSPPGDDPGTF. DNA for the CDR3: TGTGCCAGCAGCCCCCCAGGGGACGACCCCGGCACCTTC.